Each of the 20 T cell receptor beta chains below was sequenced from the same sample in a study of tumour-infiltrating T cells in Burkitt lymphoma (dated by TCRdb to about 2020). The library relied on the immunoSEQ multiplex PCR assay. Imported from immuneACCESS, the table was reduced by TCRdb to in-frame sequences with V and J called. These copies leave out some clones; in studies compared against another copy, an unresolved V gene accounts for under half, and the cause of the remainder is not known. The sample records some 6,600 clones, under 90% of which are singletons. The ten largest clones take up 9.5% to 11% of the sample. Sequenced sample: tumor tissue. The receptors originated from a human donor with Burkitt lymphoma.

The genes are TRBV28 and TRBJ1-5; D possibly corresponds to TRBD1 (6 bases). Between the trimmed V and J ends, which lost 4 bases and 9 bases, there was a span of 19 bases. The CDR3 consists of 15 residues. Germline V gene data show CDR1 as MDHEN and CDR2 as SYDVKM. CDR3 in amino acids: CASSSDNRDLGPQHF. The CDR3 DNA follows: TGTGCCAGCAGTTCCGATAACAGGGATCTTGGGCCCCAGCATTTT.

The chain has TRBV18 and TRBJ2-3, with a possible D match to TRBD1 (5 bases). Germline V gene lookup returns CDR1 KGHSH and CDR2 LQKENI. This CDR3 has 16 residues. Trimming cost V 6 bases and J 2 bases, with 18 bases left between them. The CDR3: CASSPGDSPFTDTQYF. As DNA, the CDR3 is TGTGCCAGCTCCCCCGGCGACAGCCCTTTCACAGATACGCAGTATTTT.

The genes are TRBV5-8 and TRBJ1-1; no definite D call. The CDR3 totals 12 residues. Trimming took 1 base from V and 6 from J, leaving 7 bases between them. Germline CDR1 reads SGHTS; CDR2 reads YDEGEE. Here the CDR3 DNA reads TGTGCCAGCAGCTTGTTCCGCGCTGAAGCTTTCTTT. Residues: CASSLFRAEAFF.

The gene calls are TRBV21-1 and TRBJ1-1; TRBD1 is the table's D call, not checked against the DNA. TRBV21-1 is designated a pseudogene. The CDR3 consists of 18 residues. The CDR3 coding sequence is TGTGCCAGCAGCAAACTTTCTGGGGGCATGGGGACGAACACTGAAGCTTTCTTT. This gives the protein CASSKLSGGMGTNTEAFF.

The chain is built from TRBV4-2 and TRBJ1-2, with D possibly being TRBD1 (5 bases). V dropped 1 base and J dropped 4 bases, with 10 bases sitting between them. The CDR3 has 14 amino acids. Germline V gene lookup returns CDR1 LGHNA and CDR2 YNFKEQ. In nucleotides, the CDR3 is TGTGCCAGCAGCCAAGCAGGGTCGGGCTATGGCTACACCTTC. Translated: CASSQAGSGYGYTF.

This chain uses TRBV7-9 with TRBJ1-1, with a weak D call TRBD1 (5 bases). Trimming removed 0 bases at V and 2 bases at J, with 7 bases between. CDR1 is SEHNR, CDR2 FQNEAQ, per germline (reference sequence). There are 14 residues in the CDR3. The CDR3 loop reads CASSLAGGNTEAFF. CDR3 bases: TGTGCCAGCAGCTTAGCCGGGGGAAACACTGAAGCTTTCTTT.

The chain links TRBV14 to TRBJ2-1; 9 bases fit TRBD2. This CDR3 contains 19 residues. Germline CDR1 is SGHDN and CDR2 is FVKESK. Trimming at V came to 4 bases and at J to 2 bases, leaving 15 bases not matched to a gene. The CDR3 nucleotides read TGTGCCAGCAGCCCTACCCTTCTCATAGCGGGAGTCACCTACAATGAGCAGTTCTTC. It encodes CASSPTLLIAGVTYNEQFF. Filled out from reference TRBV14 and TRBJ2-1, the complete variable domain reads EAGVTQFPSHSVIEKGQTVTLRCDPISGHDNLYWYRRVMGKEIKFLLHFVKESKQDESGMPNNRFLAERTGGTYSTLKVQPAELEDSGVYFCASSPTLLIAGVTYNEQFFGPGTRLTVL.

CDR3 in amino acids: CASSLSWGRKLFF. The CDR3 nucleotides are TGTGCCAGCAGTTTAAGTTGGGGGCGAAAACTGTTTTTT. The V gene is TRBV27, the J gene TRBJ1-4; TRBD1 might be the D (6 bases). Trimming removed 2 bases at V and 10 bases at J, with 11 bases between. CDR3 length: 13 residues. The germline V gene encodes CDR1 MNHEY and CDR2 SMNVEV (reference sequence).

This chain links TRBV4-1 with TRBJ2-7; D might be TRBD1 (6 bases). Trimming took off 2 bases at V and 3 bases at J, with 14 bases between the two ends. This CDR3 contains 15 residues. Germline V lookup: CDR1 MGHRA, CDR2 YSYEKL. The CDR3 bases are TGCGCCAGCAGCCAACTTAAGACAGGCCTCTACGAGCAGTACTTC. It is translated as CASSQLKTGLYEQYF.

The V call is TRBV2, the J call TRBJ2-5; no clear D. Trimming took off 6 bases at V and 4 bases at J, with 12 bases between the two ends. The CDR3 has 13 residues. Germline lookup yields CDR1 SNHLY and CDR2 FYNNEI. The CDR3 sequence is CASSGLMGETQYF. In DNA form, the CDR3 reads TGTGCCAGCAGCGGTCTGATGGGAGAGACCCAGTACTTC.

The CDR3 protein is CASSYSSRDSPLHF. The CDR3 DNA reads as TGTGCCAGCAGTTACTCGTCCAGGGACTCACCCCTCCACTTT. The chain joins TRBV6-5 to TRBJ1-6; a weak D match, TRBD1 (5 bases). Germline CDR1 and CDR2: MNHEY and SVGAGI. CDR3 size: 14 residues. V lost 0 bases, J lost 10 bases, and 10 bases lay in between.

This clone was detected only a few times. The chain links TRBV20-1 to TRBJ1-1; no clear D gene. The CDR3 runs 11 residues. Per the germline V gene, CDR1 is DFQATT and CDR2 is SNEGSKA (reference sequence). The V end was cut by 3 bases, the J end by 11 bases, with 13 bases between. The CDR3 spells CSASYPPGAFF. The DNA for the CDR3 is TGCAGTGCTAGTTACCCACCCGGGGCTTTCTTT.

This clone was detected a few times. The chain combines TRBV5-5 with TRBJ2-2, with D tentatively TRBD1 or TRBD2 (5 bases each). CDR1 and CDR2 (germline): SGHKS, YYEKEE (reference sequence). Trimming shortened V by 0 bases and J by 5 bases, and 14 bases separated the two germline ends. This CDR3 comprises 16 residues. Here the CDR3 reads CASSLAPGPQTGELFF. The CDR3 DNA sequence: TGTGCCAGCAGCTTGGCCCCGGGACCTCAAACCGGGGAGCTGTTTTTT.

V usage is TRBV5-4 and J usage is TRBJ1-4, with D unresolved. Germline loops: CDR1 SGHNT, CDR2 YYREEE (reference sequence). The CDR3 is 13 amino acids. V was pared by 0 bases and J by 8 bases, with 8 bases between. CDR3 DNA: TGTGCCAGCAGCTTGGACTCGCTCGAAAAACTGTTTTTT. The encoded protein is CASSLDSLEKLFF.

This rearrangement joins TRBV6-1 to TRBJ2-2; TRBD2 is a possible D gene (7 bases). Between the trimmed V and J ends, which lost 7 bases and 6 bases, there was a span of 18 bases. In germline, CDR1 is MNHNS, CDR2 SASEGT. This CDR3 spans 15 amino acids. Here the CDR3 reads CASIGGGLSPGELFF. The CDR3 bases are TGTGCCAGCATTGGGGGGGGCTTGAGTCCCGGGGAGCTGTTTTTT.

This chain links TRBV2 with TRBJ2-1, with D perhaps matching TRBD2 (5 bases). Trimming left V 8 bases short and J 2 bases short, with 13 bases between. This CDR3 has 14 residues. Germline CDR1 and CDR2: SNHLY and FYNNEI. CDR3 in DNA: TGTGCCAGCGACACTAGAGTACCCTACAATGAGCAGTTCTTC. It translates to CASDTRVPYNEQFF.

The genes are TRBV16 and TRBJ1-3, with D unclear. Per germline, CDR1 KGHSY and CDR2 FQNENV. CDR3 size: 16 residues. The V end lost 4 bases, the J end lost 4 bases, and 17 bases lay between the germline ends. The CDR3 sequence: CASSPLSSKSGNTIYF. DNA for the CDR3: TGTGCCAGCAGCCCCCTGTCATCTAAATCCGGAAACACCATATATTTT.

V and J are TRBV19 and TRBJ1-1, with a tentative D call TRBD1 (5 bases). V lost 9 bases and J 1 base, leaving 15 bases between the germline ends. The CDR3 totals 14 residues. Germline V CDR1 and CDR2: LNHDA, SQIVND (reference sequence). The CDR3 region has the DNA TGTGCCAGCGCCCACGGCGGGGGGAACACTGAAGCTTTCTTT. This codes for CASAHGGGNTEAFF. Complete variable domain (other parts from reference TRBV19 and TRBJ1-1): DGGITQSPKYLFRKEGQNVTLSCEQNLNHDAMYWYRQDPGQGLRLIYYSQIVNDFQKGDIAEGYSVSREKKESFPLTVTSAQKNPTAFYLCASAHGGGNTEAFFGQGTRLTVV.

This clone was seen only once. This chain joins TRBV28 and TRBJ1-4; 7 bases map to TRBD1. V shed 7 bases and J 6 bases; nucleotides not matched to a gene: 11. Germline CDR1 MDHEN, CDR2 SYDVKM. The CDR3 is 15 amino acids. CDR3 sequence: CASTLGLGTDEKLFF. CDR3 bases: TGTGCCAGCACCCTGGGTCTTGGGACAGATGAAAAACTGTTTTTT.

The rearrangement uses TRBV7-3 and TRBJ1-1, with D possibly matching TRBD1 (5 bases). The V and J ends lost 2 bases and 3 bases respectively, with 10 bases between them. This CDR3 has 14 residues. CDR1 is SGHTA and CDR2 is FQGTGA in the germline V gene. CDR3 in amino acids: CASSLLGGDTEAFF. CDR3 sequence (DNA): TGTGCCAGCAGCTTACTGGGGGGGGACACTGAAGCTTTCTTT.